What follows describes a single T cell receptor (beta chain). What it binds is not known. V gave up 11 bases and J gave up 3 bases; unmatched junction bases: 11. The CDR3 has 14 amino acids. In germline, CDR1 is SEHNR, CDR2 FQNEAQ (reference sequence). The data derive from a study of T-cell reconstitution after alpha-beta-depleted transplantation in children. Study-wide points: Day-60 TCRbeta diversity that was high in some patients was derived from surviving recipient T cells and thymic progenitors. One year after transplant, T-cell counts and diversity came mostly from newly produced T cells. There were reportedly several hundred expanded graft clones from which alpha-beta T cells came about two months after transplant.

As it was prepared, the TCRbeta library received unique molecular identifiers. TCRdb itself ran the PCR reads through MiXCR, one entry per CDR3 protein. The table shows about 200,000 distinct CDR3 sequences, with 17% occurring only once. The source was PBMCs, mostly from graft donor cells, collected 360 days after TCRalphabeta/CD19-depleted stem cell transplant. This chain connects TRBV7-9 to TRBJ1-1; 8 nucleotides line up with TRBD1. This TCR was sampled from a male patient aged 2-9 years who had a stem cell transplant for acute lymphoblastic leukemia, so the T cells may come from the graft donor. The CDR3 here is CAVPDRGGDTEAFF. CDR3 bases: TGTGCCGTACCCGACAGGGGCGGGGACACTGAAGCTTTCTTT. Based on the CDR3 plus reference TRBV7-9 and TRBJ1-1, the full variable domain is DTGVSQNPRHKITKRGQNVTFRCDPISEHNRLYWYRQTLGQGPEFLTYFQNEAQLEKSRLLSDRFSAERPKGSFSTLEIQRTEQGDSAMYLCAVPDRGGDTEAFFGQGTRLTVV.